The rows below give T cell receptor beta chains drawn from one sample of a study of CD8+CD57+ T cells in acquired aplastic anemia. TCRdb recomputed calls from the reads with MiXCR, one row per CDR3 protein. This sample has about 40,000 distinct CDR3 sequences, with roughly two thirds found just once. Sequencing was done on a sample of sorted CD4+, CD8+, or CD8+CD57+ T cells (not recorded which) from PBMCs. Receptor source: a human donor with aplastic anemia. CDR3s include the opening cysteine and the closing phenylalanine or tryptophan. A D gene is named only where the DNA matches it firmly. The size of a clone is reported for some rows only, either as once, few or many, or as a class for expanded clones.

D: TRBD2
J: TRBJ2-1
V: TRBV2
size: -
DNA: TGTGCCAGCACCCTAGTGGGGGGAGGGGACAATGAGCAGTTCTTC
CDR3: CASTLVGGGDNEQFF

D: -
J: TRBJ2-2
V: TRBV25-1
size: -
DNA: TGTGCCAGCAGTGAATTGGAGGGAGACACCGGGGAGCTGTTTTTT
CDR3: CASSELEGDTGELFF

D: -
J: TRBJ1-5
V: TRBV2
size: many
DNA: TGTGCCACCTCAGTGAATATTCAGGAGCTTTATAGCAATCAGCCCCAGCATTTT
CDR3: CATSVNIQELYSNQPQHF

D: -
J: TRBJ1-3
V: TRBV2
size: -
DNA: TGTGCCAGCAGTGATGGGCTAGTGGGATACGGAAACACCATATATTTT
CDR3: CASSDGLVGYGNTIYF

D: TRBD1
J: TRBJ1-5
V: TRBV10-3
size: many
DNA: TGTGCCATCAGCACCGGGACAGGGGGCTATCAGCCCCAGCATTTT
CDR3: CAISTGTGGYQPQHF

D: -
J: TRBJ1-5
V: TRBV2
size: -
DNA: TGTGCCAGCAGGGACAACACGGGCAATCAGCCCCAGCATTTT
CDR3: CASRDNTGNQPQHF

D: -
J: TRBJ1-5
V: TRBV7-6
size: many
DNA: TGTGCCAGCAGCTTAGGGGCGGACCCATCAGCCCAGCATTTT
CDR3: CASSLGADPSAQHF

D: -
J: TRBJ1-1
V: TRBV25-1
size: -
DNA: TGTGCCAGCAGTGAATTTGCAGGAATGAACACTGAAGCTTTCTTT
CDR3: CASSEFAGMNTEAFF

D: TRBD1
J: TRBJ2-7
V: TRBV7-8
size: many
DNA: TGTGCCAGCAGCTTAGCGCCCCCGGGACAGTTCGACGAGCAGTACTTC
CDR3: CASSLAPPGQFDEQYF

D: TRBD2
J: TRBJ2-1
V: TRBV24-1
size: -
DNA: TGTGCCACCAGTGATTTGAGGGCTAGCGGTTACAATGAGCAGTTCTTC
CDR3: CATSDLRASGYNEQFF

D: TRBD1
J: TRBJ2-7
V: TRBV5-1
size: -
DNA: TGCGCCAGCAGCCTCGGACAGGGAAGGAGCGAGCAGTACTTC
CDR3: CASSLGQGRSEQYF

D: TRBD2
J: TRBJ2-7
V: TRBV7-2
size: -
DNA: TGTGCCAGCAGCTTACGCGGGGGGGCCTACGAGCAGTACTTC
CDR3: CASSLRGGAYEQYF

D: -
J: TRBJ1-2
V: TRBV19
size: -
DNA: TGTGCCAGTAGTATAGGCTTGATCCAGACTGGCTACACCTTC
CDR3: CASSIGLIQTGYTF

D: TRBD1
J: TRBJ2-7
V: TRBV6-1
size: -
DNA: TGTGCCAGCAGTGCCGGGACAGACAAATACGAGCAGTACTTC
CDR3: CASSAGTDKYEQYF

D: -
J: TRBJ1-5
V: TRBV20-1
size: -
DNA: TGCAGTGCTAGAGATTCGAGCAGGGCCGTCGATCAGCCCCAGCATTTT
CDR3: CSARDSSRAVDQPQHF

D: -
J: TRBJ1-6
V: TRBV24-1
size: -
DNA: TGTGCCACCAGTGATGGGAGGGGATTCGGGGCCCCGGCGGGATCACCCCTCCACTTT
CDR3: CATSDGRGFGAPAGSPLHF

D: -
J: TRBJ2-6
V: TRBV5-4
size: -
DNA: TGTGCCTGCAGCTTTCAGACTGCCCCTACTGGGGCCAACGTCCTGACTTTC
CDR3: CACSFQTAPTGANVLTF

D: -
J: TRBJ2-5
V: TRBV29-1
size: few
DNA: TGCAGCGTTGTCCGGAGCGAAGAGACCCAGTACTTC
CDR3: CSVVRSEETQYF

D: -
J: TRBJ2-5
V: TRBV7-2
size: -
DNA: TGTGCCAGCAGCTTTAAGGAGACCCAGTACTTC
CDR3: CASSFKETQYF

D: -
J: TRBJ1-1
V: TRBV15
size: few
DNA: TGTGCCACCAGCCCATACATGGACACTGAAGCTTTCTTT
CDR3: CATSPYMDTEAFF

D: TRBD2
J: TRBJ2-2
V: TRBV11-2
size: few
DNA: TGTGCCAGCAGCTTAGAGGCTAGCGGGGGGTCGGACACCGGGGAGCTGTTTTTT
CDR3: CASSLEASGGSDTGELFF

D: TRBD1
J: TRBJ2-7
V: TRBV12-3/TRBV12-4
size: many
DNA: TGTGCCAGCAGCCGGGACAGGACCTACGAGCAGTACTTC
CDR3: CASSRDRTYEQYF

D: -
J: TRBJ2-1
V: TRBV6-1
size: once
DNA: TGTGCCAGTGATATGGACGGTGGTGATGAGCAGTTCTTC
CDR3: CASDMDGGDEQFF

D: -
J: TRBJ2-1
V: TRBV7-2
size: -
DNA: TGTGCCAGCAGCGTATACAATGAGCAGTTCTTC
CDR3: CASSVYNEQFF

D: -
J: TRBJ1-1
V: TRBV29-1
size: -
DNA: TGCAGCGTTGATCAGGGGACTGAAGCTTTCTTT
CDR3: CSVDQGTEAFF

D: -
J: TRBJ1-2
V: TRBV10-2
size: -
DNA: TGCGCCAGCAGTGAGTCGACAGGCTCGGGAGGCTACACCTTC
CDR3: CASSESTGSGGYTF

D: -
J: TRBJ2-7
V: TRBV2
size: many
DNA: TGTGCCAGTCAGAAGGATGGGACCTACGAGCAGTACTTC
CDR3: CASQKDGTYEQYF

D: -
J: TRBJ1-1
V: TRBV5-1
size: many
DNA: TGCGCCAGCAGCTTGGGCCCCTACTCGATCACTGAAGCTTTCTTT
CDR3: CASSLGPYSITEAFF

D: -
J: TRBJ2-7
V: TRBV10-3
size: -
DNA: TGTGCCATCAGTGAGAGGAGCTACGAGCAGTACTTC
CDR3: CAISERSYEQYF

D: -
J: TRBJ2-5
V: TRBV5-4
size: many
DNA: TGTGCCAGCAGCATGAGGACGGCCGGAGCGACCCAGTACTTC
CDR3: CASSMRTAGATQYF

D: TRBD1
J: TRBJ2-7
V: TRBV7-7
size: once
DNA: TGTGCTAGAGATCCGGCAGGGGGCTACGAGCAGTACTTC
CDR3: CARDPAGGYEQYF

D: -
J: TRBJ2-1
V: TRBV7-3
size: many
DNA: TGTGCCAGCAGCTTAACAATCCACAGGGAATTTACCTACAATGAGCAGTTCTTC
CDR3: CASSLTIHREFTYNEQFF

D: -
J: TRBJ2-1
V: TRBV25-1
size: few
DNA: TGTGCCAGCAGTGAGGCAGTTAGCCATGAGCAGTTCTTC
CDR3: CASSEAVSHEQFF

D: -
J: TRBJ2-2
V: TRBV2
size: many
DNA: TGTGCCAGCAGTGAAGGCGGATTCACCGGGGAGCTGTTTTTT
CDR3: CASSEGGFTGELFF

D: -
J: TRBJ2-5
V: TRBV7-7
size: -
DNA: TGTGCCAGCAGGCCGGACGGAGACCAAGAGACCCAGTACTTC
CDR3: CASRPDGDQETQYF

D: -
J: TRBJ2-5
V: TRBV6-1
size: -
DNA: TGTGCCAGCAGTCCACACGTCTCGCCAGAGACCCAGTACTTC
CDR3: CASSPHVSPETQYF

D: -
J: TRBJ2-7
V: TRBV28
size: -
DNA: TGTGCCAGCAGCACGGTTGCCCCCAGCTCCTACGAGCAGTACTTC
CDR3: CASSTVAPSSYEQYF

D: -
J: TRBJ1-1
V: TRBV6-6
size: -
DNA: TGTGCCAGCAGCTTCGGGGATGAAGCTTTCTTT
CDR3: CASSFGDEAFF

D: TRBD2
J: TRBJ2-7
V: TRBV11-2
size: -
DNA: TGTGCCAGCAGCCAACATGGGGGGGTGCACGAGCAGTACTTC
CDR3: CASSQHGGVHEQYF

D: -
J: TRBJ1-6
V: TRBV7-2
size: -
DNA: TGTGCCAGCAGCTTAGTTAATTCACCCCTCCACTTT
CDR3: CASSLVNSPLHF

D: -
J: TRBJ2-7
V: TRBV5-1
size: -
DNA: TGCGCCAGCAGCCCGGACTTCCGCGCCTACGAGCAGTACTTC
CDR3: CASSPDFRAYEQYF

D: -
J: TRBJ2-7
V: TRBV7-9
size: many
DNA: TGTGCCAGCAGCTTAGACGTCTTGGCCGAGCAGTACTTC
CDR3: CASSLDVLAEQYF

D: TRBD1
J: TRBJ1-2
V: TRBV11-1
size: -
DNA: TGTGCCAGCAGCTTAGCCCCTCAGACAGGGTTAGGCTATGGCTACACCTTC
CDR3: CASSLAPQTGLGYGYTF

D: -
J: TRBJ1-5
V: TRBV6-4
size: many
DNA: TGTGCCAGCAGTGAATGGTTAGGTCAGCCCCAGCATTTT
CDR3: CASSEWLGQPQHF